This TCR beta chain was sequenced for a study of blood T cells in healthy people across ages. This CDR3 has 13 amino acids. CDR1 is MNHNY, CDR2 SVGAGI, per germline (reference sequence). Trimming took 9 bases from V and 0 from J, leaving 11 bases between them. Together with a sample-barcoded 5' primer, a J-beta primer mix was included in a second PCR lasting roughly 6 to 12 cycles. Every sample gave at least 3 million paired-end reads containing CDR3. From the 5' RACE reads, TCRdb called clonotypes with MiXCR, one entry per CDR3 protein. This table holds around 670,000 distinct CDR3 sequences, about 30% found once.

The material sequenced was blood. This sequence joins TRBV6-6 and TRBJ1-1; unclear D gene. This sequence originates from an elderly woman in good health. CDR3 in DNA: TGTGCCAGTCAAGCGGATATGAACACTGAAGCTTTCTTT. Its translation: CASQADMNTEAFF.